This T cell receptor (beta chain) was identified during a study of beta chain features in type 1 diabetes. Whole-study findings and limits: Shortening that was moderate but significant affected the TCRB CDR3s of Type 1 diabetes patients in all four CD4+ subsets.

Via CD45RO/CCR7/CD25/CD127/CD95/CD27, cells of the CD4+ naive, central memory, regulatory and stem cell-like memory subsets were sorted. The authors reverse transcribed all of the isolated RNA, so sequencing captured expressed TCRB transcripts. This table comes from immunoSEQ multiplex PCR, and its TCRdb copy is limited to in-frame clones, with some not included. The data hold about 410,000 clones, with around 13% observed a single time. For this clone: What it binds is not known.

The specimen sequenced was naive CD4+ T cells from blood. This TCR was recovered from a man in his thirties or forties in good health.

The CDR3 DNA reads TGTGCCTGGAGTAGACTAGCGGGAACAGATACGCAGTATTTT. It is translated as CAWSRLAGTDTQYF. The chain is built from TRBV30 and TRBJ2-3; 11 bases match TRBD2. Germline loops: CDR1 GTSNPN, CDR2 SVGIG (reference sequence). After removal of 2 bases from V and 3 bases from J, the junction contained 1 base not matched to a gene. There are 14 residues in the CDR3.